The 10 T cell receptor beta chains in this list originate from one sample, sequenced in a study of Graves' ophthalmopathy and Graves' hyperthyroidism. TCR beta CDR3 amplification used RNA transcripts. RT-PCR in the first round used HTBI primers; a second-round multiplex PCR followed. From the multiplex PCR reads, TCRdb called clonotypes with MiXCR, one entry per CDR3 protein. This table has hundreds of thousands of distinct CDR3 sequences, about two fifths appearing once. The sequenced sample was peripheral blood. These receptors came from an adult man with Graves' ophthalmopathy.

This clonotype has a handful of counts. The rearrangement joins TRBV5-6 to TRBJ1-5; 9 positions agree with TRBD1. Germline CDR1 reads SGHDT; CDR2 reads YYEEEE. The length of the CDR3 is 16 residues. The V and J ends lost 4 bases and 4 bases, in that order; junction bases with no gene match: 9. CDR3 amino acids: CASSAGQGRWNQPQHF. The CDR3 coding sequence is TGTGCCAGCAGCGCGGGACAGGGAAGATGGAATCAGCCCCAGCATTTT.

The table lists this clonotype with many counts. The V gene is TRBV29-1, the J gene TRBJ2-2, with a weak D call TRBD2 (5 bases). The CDR3 loop spans 15 amino acids. V lost 1 base and J lost 0, with 9 bases in between. CDR1 is SQVTM, CDR2 ANQGSEA, per germline. This chain's CDR3 is CSVEGGGANTGELFF. CDR3 DNA: TGCAGCGTTGAAGGCGGAGGCGCGAACACCGGGGAGCTGTTTTTT.

This chain joins TRBV29-1 and TRBJ2-2; 7 nucleotides align to TRBD1. The CDR3 is 13 amino acids. The germline CDR1 and CDR2 sequences are SQVTM and ANQGSEA. The V segment lost 4 bases and the J segment 11 bases; nucleotides outside the gene matches: 10. CDR3 DNA: TGCAGCGTTGCCGAGACAGGGCCGGGCGAGCTGTTTTTT. Amino acids: CSVAETGPGELFF.

This clonotype was detected ten times or more. The J gene is TRBJ1-6, the V gene TRBV2; D is ambiguous. The CDR3 spans 14 residues. Germline V gives CDR1 SNHLY, CDR2 FYNNEI. The V end was cut by 6 bases, the J end by 10 bases, with 16 bases between. This CDR3 reads CASRTSATDSPLHF. Written as DNA, the CDR3 is TGTGCCAGCAGAACCTCGGCCACCGACTCACCCCTCCACTTT.

This clonotype appeared a few times. The V gene is TRBV4-1, the J gene TRBJ2-7; D remains ambiguous. Germline values: CDR1 MGHRA, CDR2 YSYEKL. The CDR3 totals 16 residues. Trimming took off 0 bases at V and 3 bases at J, with 15 bases between the two ends. The CDR3 nucleotides are TGCGCCAGCAGCCAAGAAATCCCACCGATCGTCTACGAGCAGTACTTC. It is translated as CASSQEIPPIVYEQYF.

This clonotype was counted many times. The gene calls are TRBV24-1 and TRBJ2-7; D ambiguous. Deletions cut 4 bases from V and 3 bases from J, with 12 bases between. CDR3 length: 14 residues. Germline CDR1 is KGHDR and CDR2 is SFDVKD. The CDR3: CATSDSVWYYEQYF. The CDR3 coding sequence is TGTGCCACCAGTGACTCTGTGTGGTACTACGAGCAGTACTTC.

The rearrangement uses TRBV10-3 and TRBJ1-2; TRBD1 matches 10 bases. J gave up 8 bases and V 4 bases, and 10 bases lay outside the gene matches. Germline loops: CDR1 ENHRY, CDR2 SYGVKD. The CDR3 has 15 residues. The CDR3 sequence: CAISAPTGGASGYTF. CDR3 DNA sequence: TGTGCCATCAGTGCCCCGACAGGGGGCGCTTCGGGCTACACCTTC.

A note on this clonotype: This likely comes from a read error, as the CDR3 has no conserved phenylalanine or tryptophan at its end. Because the CDR3's place on the DNA is in doubt, the DNA is left out and the CDR3 is given as listed by TCRdb. The chain combines TRBV25-1 with TRBJ2-2; TRBD2 was called by the table and not checked on the DNA. In germline, CDR1 is MGHDK, CDR2 SYGVNS. With termini counted, the CDR3 has 15 amino acids. CDR3: CARTTSGRGNRGAVV.

A note on this clonotype: The CDR3 does not end in the conserved phenylalanine or tryptophan, so this is likely a read error. The DNA is omitted, as the CDR3 cannot be located on it reliably, and the CDR3 follows TCRdb's listing. This chain's CDR3 is CASSLAAS. This chain joins TRBV12-3 or TRBV12-4 and TRBJ1-6. Both ends counted, the CDR3 spans 8 residues.

The genes are TRBV4-3 and TRBJ1-1; TRBD1 matches at 9 bases. V shed 0 bases, J shed 6 bases, and the junction held 8 bases outside the gene matches. The CDR3 is 16 residues long. The germline gives CDR1 LGHNA, CDR2 YSLEER. This CDR3 reads CASSQDSSGTGSEAFF. The CDR3 DNA sequence: TGCGCCAGCAGCCAAGACAGTAGTGGGACAGGGTCTGAAGCTTTCTTT.